The sequence of this T cell receptor beta chain was determined in a study of glioma-infiltrating T cells after dendritic cell vaccination. About the study: Dendritic cell vaccine was injected intradermally three times, biweekly. Broader study findings: TCR clonality showed no direct relationship with survival.

The assay was immunoSEQ multiplex PCR, and TCRdb's table has in-frame clones only and misses some. The sample gives around 83,000 clones, less than 85% of which show up once; around 8.5% is in the top ten. The CDR3 runs to 16 residues. Trimming left V 1 base short and J 1 base short, with 13 bases between. Germline V gene lookup returns CDR1 SGHRS and CDR2 YFSETQ. Noted time point: after dendritic cell vaccination, including at tumor progression/relapse. On this clone: Antigen specificity is unknown.

The chain joins TRBV5-1 to TRBJ2-3; tentative D call: TRBD1 (6 bases). The sequences come from blood, collected after dendritic cell vaccination. This TCR was recovered from a human donor with glioblastoma. The CDR3 sequence is CASSLNRVEGTDTQYF. The CDR3 nucleotides are TGCGCCAGCAGCTTGAACAGGGTAGAGGGCACAGATACGCAGTATTTT. The full variable domain, rest sourced from reference TRBV5-1 and TRBJ2-3, is KAGVTQTPRYLIKTRGQQVTLSCSPISGHRSVSWYQQTPGQGLQFLFEYFSETQRNKGNFPGRFSGRQFSNSRSEMNVSTLELGDSALYLCASSLNRVEGTDTQYFGPGTRLTVL.